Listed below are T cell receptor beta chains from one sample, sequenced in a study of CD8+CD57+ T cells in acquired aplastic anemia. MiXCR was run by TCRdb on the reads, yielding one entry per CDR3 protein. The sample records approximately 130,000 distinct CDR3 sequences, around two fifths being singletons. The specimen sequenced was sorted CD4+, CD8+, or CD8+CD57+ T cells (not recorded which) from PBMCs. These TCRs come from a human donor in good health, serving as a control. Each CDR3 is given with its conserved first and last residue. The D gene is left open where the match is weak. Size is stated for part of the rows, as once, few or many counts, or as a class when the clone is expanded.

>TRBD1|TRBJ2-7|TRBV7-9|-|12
CASRDRAYEQYF
TGTGCCAGCAGGGACAGGGCATACGAGCAGTACTTC
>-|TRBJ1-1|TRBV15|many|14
CATSRDPLAAEAFF
TGTGCCACCAGCAGAGATCCCCTGGCCGCTGAAGCTTTCTTT
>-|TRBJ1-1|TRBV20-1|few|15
CSAIIPGQRVSEAFF
TGCAGTGCTATAATCCCCGGACAGCGGGTTTCTGAAGCTTTCTTT
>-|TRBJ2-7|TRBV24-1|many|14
CATSENGRSAEQYF
TGTGCCACCAGTGAAAACGGACGGAGCGCCGAGCAGTACTTC
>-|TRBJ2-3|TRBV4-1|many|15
CASSQDLVFSDTQYF
TGCGCCAGCAGCCAAGATTTAGTCTTCTCAGATACGCAGTATTTT
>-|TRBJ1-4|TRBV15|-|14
CATSRGTFNEKLFF
TGTGCCACCAGCAGAGGGACATTTAATGAAAAACTGTTTTTT
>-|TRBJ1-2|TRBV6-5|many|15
CASSYSSSPNYGYTF
TGTGCCAGCAGTTACTCTTCCAGCCCTAACTATGGCTACACCTTC
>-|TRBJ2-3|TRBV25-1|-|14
CASSDARSADTQYF
TGTGCCAGCAGTGATGCGAGATCGGCAGATACGCAGTATTTT
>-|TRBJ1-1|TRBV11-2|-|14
CASSLNGPNTEAFF
TGTGCCAGCAGCTTAAATGGGCCCAACACTGAAGCTTTCTTT
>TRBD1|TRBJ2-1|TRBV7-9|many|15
CASSLDTGVYNEQFF
TGTGCCAGCAGCTTAGATACAGGGGTCTACAATGAGCAGTTCTTC
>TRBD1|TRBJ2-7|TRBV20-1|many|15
CSAIGLDQGAYEQYF
TGCAGTGCTATAGGGCTCGACCAGGGGGCCTACGAGCAGTACTTC
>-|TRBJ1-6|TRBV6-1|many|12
CASSAGVSPLHF
TGTGCCAGCAGTGCAGGGGTTTCACCCCTCCACTTT
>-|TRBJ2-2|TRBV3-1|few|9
CAGGGELFF
TGTGCCGGCGGCGGGGAGCTGTTTTTT
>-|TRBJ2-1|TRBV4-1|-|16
CASSQPYREPYNEQFF
TGCGCCAGCAGCCAACCCTACAGGGAACCCTACAATGAGCAGTTCTTC
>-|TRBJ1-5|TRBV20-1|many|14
CSASNGGFNQPQHF
TGCAGTGCTAGTAACGGGGGCTTTAATCAGCCCCAGCATTTT
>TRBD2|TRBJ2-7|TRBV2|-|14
CANPVGQAGDEQYF
TGTGCCAACCCCGTCGGGCAGGCGGGGGACGAGCAGTACTTC
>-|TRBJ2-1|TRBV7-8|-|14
CASSLAGVGEEQFF
TGTGCCAGCAGCTTAGCGGGGGTCGGGGAGGAGCAGTTCTTC
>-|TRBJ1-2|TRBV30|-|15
CAWSVMGVGGYGYTF
TGTGCCTGGAGTGTAATGGGAGTCGGAGGCTATGGCTACACCTTC